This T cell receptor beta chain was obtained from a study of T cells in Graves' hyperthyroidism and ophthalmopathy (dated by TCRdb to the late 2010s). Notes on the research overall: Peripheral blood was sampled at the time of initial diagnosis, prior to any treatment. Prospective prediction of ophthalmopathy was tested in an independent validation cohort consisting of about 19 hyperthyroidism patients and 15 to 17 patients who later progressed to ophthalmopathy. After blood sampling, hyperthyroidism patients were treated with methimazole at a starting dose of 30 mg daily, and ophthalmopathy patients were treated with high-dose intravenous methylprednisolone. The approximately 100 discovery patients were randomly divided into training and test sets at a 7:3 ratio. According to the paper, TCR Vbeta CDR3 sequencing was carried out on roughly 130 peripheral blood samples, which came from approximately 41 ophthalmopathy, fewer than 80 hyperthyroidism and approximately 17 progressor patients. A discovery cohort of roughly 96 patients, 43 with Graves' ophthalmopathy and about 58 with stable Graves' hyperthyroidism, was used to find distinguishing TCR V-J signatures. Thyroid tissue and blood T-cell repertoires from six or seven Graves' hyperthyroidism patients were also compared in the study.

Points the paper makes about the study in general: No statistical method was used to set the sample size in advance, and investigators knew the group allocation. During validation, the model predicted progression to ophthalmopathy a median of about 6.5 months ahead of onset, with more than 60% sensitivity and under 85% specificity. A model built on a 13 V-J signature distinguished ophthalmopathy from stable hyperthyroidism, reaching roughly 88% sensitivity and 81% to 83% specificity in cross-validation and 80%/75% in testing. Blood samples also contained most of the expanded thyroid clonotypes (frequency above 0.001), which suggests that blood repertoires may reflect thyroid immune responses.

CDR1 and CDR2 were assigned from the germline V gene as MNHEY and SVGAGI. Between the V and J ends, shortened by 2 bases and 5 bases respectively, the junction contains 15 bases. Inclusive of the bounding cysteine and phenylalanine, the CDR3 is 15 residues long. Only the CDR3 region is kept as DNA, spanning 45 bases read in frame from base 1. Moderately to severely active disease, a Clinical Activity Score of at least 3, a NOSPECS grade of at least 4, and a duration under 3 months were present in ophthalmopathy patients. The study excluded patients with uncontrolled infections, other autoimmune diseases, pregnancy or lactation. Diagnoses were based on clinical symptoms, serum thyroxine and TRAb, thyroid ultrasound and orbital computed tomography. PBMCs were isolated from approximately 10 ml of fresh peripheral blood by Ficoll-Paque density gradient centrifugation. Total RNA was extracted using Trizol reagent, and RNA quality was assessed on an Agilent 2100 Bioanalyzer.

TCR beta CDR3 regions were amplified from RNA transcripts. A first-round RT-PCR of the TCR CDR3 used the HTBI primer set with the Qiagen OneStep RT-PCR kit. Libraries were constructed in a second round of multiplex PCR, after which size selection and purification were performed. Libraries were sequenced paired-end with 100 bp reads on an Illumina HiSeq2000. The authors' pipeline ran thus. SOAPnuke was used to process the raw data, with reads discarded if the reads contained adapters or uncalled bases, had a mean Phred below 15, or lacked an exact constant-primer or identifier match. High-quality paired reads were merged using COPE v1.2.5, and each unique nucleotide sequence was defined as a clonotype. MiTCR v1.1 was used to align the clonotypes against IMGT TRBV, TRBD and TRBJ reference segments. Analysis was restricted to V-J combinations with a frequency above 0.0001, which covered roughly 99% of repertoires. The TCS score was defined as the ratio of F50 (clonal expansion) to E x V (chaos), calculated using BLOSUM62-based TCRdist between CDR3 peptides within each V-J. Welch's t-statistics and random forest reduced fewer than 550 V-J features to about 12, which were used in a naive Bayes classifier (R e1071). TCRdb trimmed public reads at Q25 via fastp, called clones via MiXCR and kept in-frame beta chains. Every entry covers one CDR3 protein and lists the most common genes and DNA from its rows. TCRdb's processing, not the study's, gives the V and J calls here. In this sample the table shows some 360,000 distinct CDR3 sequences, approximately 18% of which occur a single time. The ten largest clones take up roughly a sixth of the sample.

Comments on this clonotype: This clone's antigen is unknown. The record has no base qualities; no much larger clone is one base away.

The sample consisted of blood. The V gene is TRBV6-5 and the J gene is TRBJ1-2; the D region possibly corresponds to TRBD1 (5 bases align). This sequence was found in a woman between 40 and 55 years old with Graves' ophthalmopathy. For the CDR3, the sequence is CASSYAVGTVYGYTF. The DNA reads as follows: TGTGCCAGCAGTTACGCGGTTGGGACGGTTTATGGCTACACCTTC.